Presented here are 2 T cell receptor beta chains from one specimen sequenced in a study of blood T cell repertoires in COVID-19. Measured with immunoSEQ multiplex PCR; TCRdb has only the in-frame clones, and not every one. This sample carries 150,000 or so clones, roughly 88% of them seen once, and the ten largest clones take 1.5%. The sample comprised peripheral blood. All receptors come from a woman aged 55 to 70 with acute or convalescent COVID-19.

The chain has TRBV5-8 and TRBJ1-5; no clear D. V lost 0 bases, J lost 11 bases, and 9 bases lay in between. Germline V gene lookup returns CDR1 SGHTS and CDR2 YDEGEE. The CDR3 length is 12 residues. The CDR3 DNA reads as TGTGCCAGCAGCTTGGATACAATTTCCCAGCATTTT. Its protein is CASSLDTISQHF.

This clone was found once. V usage is TRBV7-9 and J usage is TRBJ1-1, with TRBD1 matching 7 bases. Germline CDR1 reads SEHNR; CDR2 reads FQNEAQ (reference sequence). CDR3 size: 15 residues. J was trimmed by 4 bases and V by 5 bases; bases with no gene match: 10. The CDR3 is CASSPYRGRGTEAFF. DNA for the CDR3: TGTGCCAGCAGCCCATACAGGGGAAGGGGCACTGAAGCTTTCTTT.